The source of this TCR beta chain is a study of cytomegalovirus exposure and HLA in healthy donors. Overall study findings and caveats: TCR beta chains numbering more than 150 were designated cytomegalovirus-associated. One variant, a missense change in DCLRE1C, was linked in a later analysis to TCR beta V- and J-gene trimming. When presence/absence was analysed, sequencing depth was taken to be roughly uniform across donors.

The PCR was carried out with 60 Vbeta primers and 13 Jbeta primers. Here immunoSEQ multiplex PCR was the method, and the copy in TCRdb shows in-frame clones only, minus some. The repertoire consists of some 130,000 clones, with around three quarters occurring once and the leading ten covering 2.5% to 3.5%. This clone was observed a few times. Its matching antigen is unknown. Germline V gene lookup returns CDR1 SGHTA and CDR2 FQGNSA. The CDR3 totals 14 residues. V lost 5 bases, J lost 2 bases, and 11 bases lay in between. This receptor was identified in a woman aged 30 to 39 in good health and CMV-seropositive. Sequencing used PBMCs. The V gene is TRBV7-2, the J gene TRBJ2-3, with D tentatively TRBD1 (5 bases). CDR3 sequence reads: CASSLSRDTDTQYF. CDR3 coding DNA: TGTGCCAGCAGCCTCTCCAGGGACACAGATACGCAGTATTTT.